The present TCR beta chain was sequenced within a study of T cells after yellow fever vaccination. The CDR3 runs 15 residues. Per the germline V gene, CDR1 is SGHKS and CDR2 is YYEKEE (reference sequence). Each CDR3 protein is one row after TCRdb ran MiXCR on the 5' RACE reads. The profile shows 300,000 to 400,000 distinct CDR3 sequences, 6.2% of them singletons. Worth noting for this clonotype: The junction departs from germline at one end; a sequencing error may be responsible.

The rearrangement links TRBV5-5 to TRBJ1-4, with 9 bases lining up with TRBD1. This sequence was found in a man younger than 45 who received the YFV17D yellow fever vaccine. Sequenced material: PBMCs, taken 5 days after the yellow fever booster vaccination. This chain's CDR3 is CASSFGTGSKERLFF. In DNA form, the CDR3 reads TGTGCCAGCAGCTTTGGGACAGGGAGTAAGGAAAGACTGTTTTTT.